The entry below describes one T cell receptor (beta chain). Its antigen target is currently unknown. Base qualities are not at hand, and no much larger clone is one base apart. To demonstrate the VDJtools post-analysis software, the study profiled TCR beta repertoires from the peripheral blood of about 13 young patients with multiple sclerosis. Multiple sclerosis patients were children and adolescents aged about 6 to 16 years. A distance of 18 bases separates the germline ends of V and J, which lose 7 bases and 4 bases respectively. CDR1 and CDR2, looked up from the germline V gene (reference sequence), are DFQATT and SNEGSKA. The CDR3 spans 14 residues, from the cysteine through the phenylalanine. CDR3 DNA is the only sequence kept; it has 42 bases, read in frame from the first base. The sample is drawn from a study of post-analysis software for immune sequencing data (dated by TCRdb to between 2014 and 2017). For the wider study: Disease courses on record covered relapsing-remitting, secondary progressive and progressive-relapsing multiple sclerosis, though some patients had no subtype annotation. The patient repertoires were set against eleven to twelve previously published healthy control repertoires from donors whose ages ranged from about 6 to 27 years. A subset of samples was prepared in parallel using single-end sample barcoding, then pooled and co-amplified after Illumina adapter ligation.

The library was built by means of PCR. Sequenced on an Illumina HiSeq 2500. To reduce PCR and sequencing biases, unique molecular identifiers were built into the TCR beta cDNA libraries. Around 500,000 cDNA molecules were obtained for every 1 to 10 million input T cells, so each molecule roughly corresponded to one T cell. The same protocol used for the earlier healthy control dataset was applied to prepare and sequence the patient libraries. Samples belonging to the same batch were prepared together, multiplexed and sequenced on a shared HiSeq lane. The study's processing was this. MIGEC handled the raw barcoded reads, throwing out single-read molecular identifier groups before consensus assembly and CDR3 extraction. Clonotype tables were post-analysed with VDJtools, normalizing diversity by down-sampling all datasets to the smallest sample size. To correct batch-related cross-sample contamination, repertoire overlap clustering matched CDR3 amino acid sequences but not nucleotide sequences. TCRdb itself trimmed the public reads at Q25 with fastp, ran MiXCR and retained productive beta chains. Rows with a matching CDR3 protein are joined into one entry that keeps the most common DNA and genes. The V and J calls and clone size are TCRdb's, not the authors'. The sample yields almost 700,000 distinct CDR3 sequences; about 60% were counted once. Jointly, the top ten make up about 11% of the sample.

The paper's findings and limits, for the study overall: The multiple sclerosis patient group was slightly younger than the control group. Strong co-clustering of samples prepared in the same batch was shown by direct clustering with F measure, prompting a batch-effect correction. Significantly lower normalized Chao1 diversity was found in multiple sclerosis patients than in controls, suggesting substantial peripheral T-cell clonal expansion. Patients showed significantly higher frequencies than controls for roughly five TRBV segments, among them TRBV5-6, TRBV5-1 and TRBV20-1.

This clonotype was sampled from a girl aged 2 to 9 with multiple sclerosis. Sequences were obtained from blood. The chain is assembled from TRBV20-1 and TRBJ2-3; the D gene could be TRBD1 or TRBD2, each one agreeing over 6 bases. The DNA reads TGCAGTGGCGTCGGGGGCAGGATGCCAGATACGCAGTATTTT. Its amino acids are CSGVGGRMPDTQYF.